This T cell receptor (beta chain) was documented in a study of blood T cell repertoires in COVID-19. For the study at large: From the United States, Italy and Spain came samples of acute and convalescent COVID-19. PBMCs, B-cell-depleted T cells, or T cells were the source of the cDNA or gDNA that made up the material.

Per the authors' pipeline: Amplification with reference gene primers provided the estimates of nucleated cell counts. Clones were read by immunoSEQ multiplex PCR, and TCRdb kept only the in-frame ones, dropping some. V and J calls and clone size follow that table, whereas D and trimming were derived from the DNA. In the table there are 200,000 to 300,000 clones, approximately 86% of which are singletons. The clonotype originates from a man aged 30 to 39 with active or convalescent COVID-19. The sample taken for sequencing was peripheral blood.

The CDR3 sequence: CATDRSGGGEQYF. The CDR3 region has the DNA TGTGCCACCGACCGGTCGGGGGGTGGGGAGCAGTACTTC. This sequence joins TRBV25-1 and TRBJ2-7; 7 nucleotides line up with TRBD2. The V segment lost 10 bases and the J segment 7 bases; nucleotides outside the gene matches: 13. The CDR3 sequence is 13 residues long. CDR1 MGHDK and CDR2 SYGVNS come from the germline V gene.